The sequence of this T cell receptor (beta chain) was determined in a study of PD-1 blockade in classical Hodgkin lymphoma. Overall study: Nivolumab dosed at 3 mg/kg went to patients intravenously every 2 weeks.

Trimming at V came to 2 bases and at J to 8 bases, leaving 6 bases not matched to a gene. Germline CDR1 reads SEHNR; CDR2 reads FQNEAQ (reference sequence). The CDR3 covers 16 residues. Concerning this clone itself: Antigen unknown.

The study's findings and limits: According to reports, newly diagnosed patients had lower baseline TCR diversity than healthy donors, and relapsed/refractory patients had lower baseline TCR diversity still. CD4+ TCR diversity, unlike CD8+, climbed significantly by C4D1. Baseline diversity in complete responders resembled that of newly diagnosed patients.

As to time point: cycle 4 day 1 (C4D1), after 6 weeks of nivolumab. There was relapse after autologous stem cell transplantation in every patient, and there was variation in brentuximab vedotin exposure. Assay used: immunoSEQ multiplex PCR; TCRdb lists only in-frame clones, some missing. The table lists about 93,000 clones, around 80% of them singletons, with 9.4% in the top ten. Sample: peripheral blood mononuclear cells (PBMCs), taken before the fourth cycle of nivolumab. The chain links TRBV7-9 to TRBJ2-1, with 13 nucleotides matching TRBD2. This TCR came from a human donor with classical Hodgkin lymphoma. CDR3 DNA sequence: TGTGCCAGCAGCTTAACGACTAGCGGGAGGACGGATGAGCAGTTCTTC. Its translation is CASSLTTSGRTDEQFF.